The clone carrying this T cell receptor (beta chain) was seen at least ten times. Its matching antigen is unknown. CDR1 and CDR2 (germline): SGHTA, FQGNSA. The CDR3 length is 16 residues. With V trimmed by 5 bases and J by 6 bases, 9 bases remained unmatched. This record comes from a study of T cell repertoires in cytomegalovirus infection. One entry per CDR3 protein, called by TCRdb with MiXCR from the reads. The sample includes about 900,000 distinct CDR3 sequences, around 30% of them seen just once. The TCR was taken from a human donor in good health (CMV status not recorded). Some clones in this sample may be carry-over from other donors' samples. V is TRBV7-2 and J is TRBJ2-1, with 11 bases fitting TRBD2. The sample here was cultured CD8+ T cells from PBMCs, taken from culture after CMV antigen stimulation. This CDR3 reads CASSPSGTSGLNEQFF. The CDR3 DNA reads TGTGCCAGCAGCCCCTCCGGGACTAGCGGCCTCAATGAGCAGTTCTTC.